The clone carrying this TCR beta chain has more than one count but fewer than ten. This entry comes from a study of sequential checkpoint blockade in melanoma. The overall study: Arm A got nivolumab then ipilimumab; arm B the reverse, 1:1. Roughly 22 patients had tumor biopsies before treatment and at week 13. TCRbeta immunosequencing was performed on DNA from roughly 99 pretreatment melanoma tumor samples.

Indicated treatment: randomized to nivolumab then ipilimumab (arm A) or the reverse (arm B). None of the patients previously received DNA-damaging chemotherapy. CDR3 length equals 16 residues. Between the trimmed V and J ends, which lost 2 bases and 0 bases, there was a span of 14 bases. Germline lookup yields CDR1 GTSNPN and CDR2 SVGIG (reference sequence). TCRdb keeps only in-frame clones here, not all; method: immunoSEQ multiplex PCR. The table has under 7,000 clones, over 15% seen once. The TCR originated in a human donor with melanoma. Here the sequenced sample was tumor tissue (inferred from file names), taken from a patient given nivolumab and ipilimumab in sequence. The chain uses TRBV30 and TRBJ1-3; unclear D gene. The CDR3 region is CAWSPPRSHSGNTIYF. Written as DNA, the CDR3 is TGTGCCTGGAGTCCCCCCCGGTCCCACTCTGGAAACACCATATATTTT.